The subject of this entry is one T cell receptor beta chain. It was autoimmune disease history or systemic immunosuppression that excluded patients. Peripheral blood came from all dose cohorts at three timepoints. Deletions cut 0 bases from V and 0 bases from J, with 9 bases between. The CDR3 is 15 residues long. Germline CDR1 and CDR2: SGHRS and YFSETQ. The data were obtained in a study of OX40 agonist ivuxolimab in advanced cancers. Clones were sequenced by immunoSEQ multiplex PCR, and TCRdb holds only the in-frame ones, with some missing. The sample consists of about 46,000 clones, about 91% of them appearing once.

The clonotype comes from an adult with an advanced solid tumor such as melanoma, head and neck, liver or kidney cancer. The rearrangement links TRBV5-1 to TRBJ1-1; D gene uncertain. The sequenced sample was CD4+ or CD8+ T cells sorted from blood, obtained in a trial of the OX40 agonist ivuxolimab. The CDR3 loop is CASSLGNGLNTEAFF. CDR3 in DNA: TGCGCCAGCAGCTTGGGAAATGGGTTGAACACTGAAGCTTTCTTT.